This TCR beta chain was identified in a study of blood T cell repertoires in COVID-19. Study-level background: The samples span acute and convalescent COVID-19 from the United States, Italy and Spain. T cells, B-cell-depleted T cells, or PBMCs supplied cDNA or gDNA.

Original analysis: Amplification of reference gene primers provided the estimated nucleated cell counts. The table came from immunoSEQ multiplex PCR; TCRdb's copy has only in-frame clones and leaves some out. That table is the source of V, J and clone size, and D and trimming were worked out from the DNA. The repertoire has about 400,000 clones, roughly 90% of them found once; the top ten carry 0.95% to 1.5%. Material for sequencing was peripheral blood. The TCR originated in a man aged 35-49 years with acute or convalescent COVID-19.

CDR3: CAISESGGEVRGDTEAFF. The CDR3 DNA follows: TGTGCCATCAGTGAGTCTGGGGGCGAGGTCAGGGGGGACACTGAAGCTTTCTTT. The chain employs TRBV10-3 and TRBJ1-1; 7 positions agree with TRBD1. The J segment lost 3 bases and the V segment lost 0 bases, leaving 13 bases of the junction unmatched. Germline V gene sequence: CDR1 ENHRY, CDR2 SYGVKD. CDR3 size: 18 residues.